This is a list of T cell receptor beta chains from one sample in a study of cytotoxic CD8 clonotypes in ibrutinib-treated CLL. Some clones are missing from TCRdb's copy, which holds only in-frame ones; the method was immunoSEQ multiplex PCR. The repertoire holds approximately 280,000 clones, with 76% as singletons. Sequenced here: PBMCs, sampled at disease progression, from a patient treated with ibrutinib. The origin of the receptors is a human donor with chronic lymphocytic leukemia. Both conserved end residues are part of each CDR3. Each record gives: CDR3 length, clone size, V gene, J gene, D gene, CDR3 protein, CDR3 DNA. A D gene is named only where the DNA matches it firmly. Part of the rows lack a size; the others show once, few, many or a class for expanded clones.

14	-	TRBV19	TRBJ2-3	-	CASSLQLLTDTQYF	TGTGCCAGTAGTCTGCAGTTACTAACAGATACGCAGTATTTT
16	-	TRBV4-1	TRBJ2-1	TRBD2	CASSLALAGRDNEQFF	TGCGCCAGCAGCCTAGCACTAGCGGGGCGAGACAATGAGCAGTTCTTC
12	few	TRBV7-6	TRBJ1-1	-	CASSRDRDEAFF	TGTGCCAGCAGCCGTGACAGAGATGAAGCTTTCTTT
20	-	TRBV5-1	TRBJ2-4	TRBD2	CASSLGLEPPPPSGENIQYF	TGCGCCAGCAGCTTGGGGCTTGAACCGCCGCCCCCTAGCGGCGAAAACATTCAGTACTTC
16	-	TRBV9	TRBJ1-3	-	CASSVELGWSGNTIYF	TGTGCCAGCAGCGTAGAGTTGGGTTGGTCTGGAAACACCATATATTTT
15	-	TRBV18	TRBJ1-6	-	CASSPGAGANSPLHF	TGTGCCAGCTCACCGGGAGCGGGGGCTAATTCACCCCTCCACTTT
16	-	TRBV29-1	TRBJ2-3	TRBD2	CSVEGGWASGGYTQYF	TGCAGCGTTGAAGGAGGATGGGCTAGCGGGGGTTATACGCAGTATTTT
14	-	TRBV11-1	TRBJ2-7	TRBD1	CASSQQGALWEQYF	TGTGCCAGCAGCCAACAGGGGGCGCTTTGGGAGCAGTACTTC
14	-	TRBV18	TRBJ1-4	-	CASSPAGSNEKLFF	TGTGCCAGCTCACCGGCAGGCTCTAATGAAAAACTGTTTTTT
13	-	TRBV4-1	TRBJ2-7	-	CASSRDITYEQYF	TGCGCCAGCAGCCGGGACATAACCTACGAGCAGTACTTC
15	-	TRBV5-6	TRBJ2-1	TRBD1	CASSLAGTGQNEQFF	TGTGCCAGCAGCTTGGCAGGGACAGGTCAGAATGAGCAGTTCTTC
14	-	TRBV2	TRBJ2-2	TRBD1	CASTWGQVTGELFF	TGTGCCAGCACGTGGGGACAGGTCACCGGGGAGCTGTTTTTT
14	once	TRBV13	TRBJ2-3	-	CASSLEQTTDTQYF	TGTGCCAGCAGCTTAGAACAAACCACAGATACGCAGTATTTT
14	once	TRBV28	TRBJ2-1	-	CASTIGQALRVQFF	TGTGCCAGCACCATAGGGCAGGCGTTACGTGTGCAGTTCTTC
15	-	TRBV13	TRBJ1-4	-	CASSRGVPGAEKLFF	TGTGCCAGCAGCCGGGGGGTACCGGGGGCTGAAAAACTGTTTTTT
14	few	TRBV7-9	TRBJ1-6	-	CASSFSDKNSPLHF	TGTGCCAGCAGCTTTTCGGACAAGAATTCACCCCTCCACTTT
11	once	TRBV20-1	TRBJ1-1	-	CSARWYTEAFF	TGCAGTGCTAGATGGTACACTGAAGCTTTCTTT
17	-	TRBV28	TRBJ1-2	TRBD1	CASSLPGQGGTNYGYTF	TGTGCCAGCAGTTTACCCGGACAGGGAGGAACTAACTATGGCTACACCTTC
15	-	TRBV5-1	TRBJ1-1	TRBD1	CASSWTGGSRTEAFF	TGCGCCAGCAGCTGGACAGGGGGTTCGCGGACTGAAGCTTTCTTT
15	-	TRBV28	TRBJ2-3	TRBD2	CASSPTGGPTDTQYF	TGTGCCAGCAGTCCCACGGGAGGTCCCACAGATACGCAGTATTTT
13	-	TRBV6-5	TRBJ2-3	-	CASSRRGLDTQYF	TGTGCCAGCAGCCGGCGAGGATTAGATACGCAGTATTTT
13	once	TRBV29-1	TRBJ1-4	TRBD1	CSATGASNEKLFF	TGCAGCGCCACAGGGGCCTCTAATGAAAAACTGTTTTTT
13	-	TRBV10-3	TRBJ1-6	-	CAIRGLNNSPLHF	TGTGCCATCAGAGGACTAAATAATTCACCCCTCCACTTT
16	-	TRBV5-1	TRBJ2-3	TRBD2	CASSLEVAGGTDTQYF	TGCGCCAGCAGCTTGGAGGTGGCGGGGGGCACAGATACGCAGTATTTT
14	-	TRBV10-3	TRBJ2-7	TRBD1	CAIRMTGSSYEQYF	TGTGCCATCAGGATGACAGGGAGCTCCTACGAGCAGTACTTC
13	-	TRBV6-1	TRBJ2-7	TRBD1	CASLRTGAYEQYF	TGTGCCAGCCTAAGGACAGGGGCCTACGAGCAGTACTTC
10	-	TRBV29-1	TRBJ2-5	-	CSVDGRAQYF	TGCAGCGTCGACGGGCGAGCCCAGTACTTC
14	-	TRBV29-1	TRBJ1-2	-	CSVEMRGRNYGYTF	TGCAGCGTTGAGATGCGGGGCAGGAACTATGGCTACACCTTC
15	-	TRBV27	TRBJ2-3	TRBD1	CASSLSHSRGLTQYF	TGTGCCAGCAGTTTATCTCACTCCAGGGGGTTAACGCAGTATTTT